This TCR beta chain was captured by sequencing in a study of shared clonotypes between healthy human individuals. Only Caucasian adults living in Nashville, Tennessee made up the donor group. The germline V gene encodes CDR1 MNHEY and CDR2 SMNVEV (reference sequence). The junction had 13 bases not matched to a gene; V was cut back by 5 bases and J by 7 bases. The CDR3 contains 15 residues. Assay runs were performed at deep level. Original processing methods: Filtering differed because ImmunoSEQ produced junction-only sequences that carried no quality scores. Measured with immunoSEQ multiplex PCR; TCRdb has only the in-frame clones, and not every one. V and J calls plus clone size are reproduced from that table; the DNA served to infer D and trimming. The sample gives around 690,000 clones, around 90% of which show up once; 34% is in the top ten.

Material: memory CD8+ T cells from PBMCs. Stated subset: CD45RO+ cells pooled with CCR7-negative TemRA cells. This clonotype was sampled from a man between 18 and 29 years old in good health. Some clones in this sample may be carry-over from other donors' samples. The chain uses TRBV27 and TRBJ1-2; 7 nucleotides agree with TRBD1. The CDR3 DNA reads as TGTGCCAGCAGTCTCACAGGGGCCCCTGTTGGTGGCTACACCTTC. Encoded protein: CASSLTGAPVGGYTF.